This TCR beta chain was profiled in a study of CD8+ T cells in alopecia areata. At the level of the study: Each day, treated patients took oral tofacitinib twice, at 5 to 10 mg per dose.

Sample treatment: oral pan-JAK inhibitor, 5-10 mg twice daily. Researchers picked out CD4+ and CD8+ T cells from PBMCs by sorting. Investigators isolated RNA and reverse transcribed it into cDNA to act as the sequencing template. Profiled with immunoSEQ multiplex PCR; TCRdb holds only in-frame clones, not every one. The sample has 150,000 to 200,000 clones, roughly 60% seen once; the top ten hold around 0.92%. The CDR3 sequence is 15 residues long. CDR1 GTSNPN and CDR2 SVGIG come from the germline V gene (reference sequence). V lost 1 base, J lost 7 bases, and 6 bases stayed unmatched. The chain combines TRBV30 with TRBJ2-4, with 11 bases matching TRBD1. This clonotype was sampled from a human donor with alopecia areata. The sample consisted of CD4+ T cells sorted from blood, taken at week 24, from a patient treated with tofacitinib. CDR3 in DNA: TGTGCCTGGAGTGCCCGGGACAGGGGGTTGAACATTCAGTACTTC. It translates to CAWSARDRGLNIQYF.